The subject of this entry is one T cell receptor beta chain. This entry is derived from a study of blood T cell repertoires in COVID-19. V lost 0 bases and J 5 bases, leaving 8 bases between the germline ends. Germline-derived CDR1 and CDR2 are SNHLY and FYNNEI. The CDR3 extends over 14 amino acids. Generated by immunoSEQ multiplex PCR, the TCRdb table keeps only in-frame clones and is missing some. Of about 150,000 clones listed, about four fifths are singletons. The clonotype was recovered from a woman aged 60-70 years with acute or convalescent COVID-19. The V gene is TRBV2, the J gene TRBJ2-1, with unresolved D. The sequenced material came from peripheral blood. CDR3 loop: CASSEASPNNEQFF. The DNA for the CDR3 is TGTGCCAGCAGTGAAGCGAGCCCAAACAATGAGCAGTTCTTC.